These 28 T cell receptor beta chains share one sample of origin, sequenced in a study of blood T cell repertoires in COVID-19. This table comes from immunoSEQ multiplex PCR, and its TCRdb copy is limited to in-frame clones, with some not included. The data contain approximately 92,000 clones, roughly 85% of them singletons. Sequences were obtained from peripheral blood. The receptors originated from a woman aged 55 to 70 with COVID-19, enrolled during active disease.

The chain recombines TRBV5-6 with TRBJ2-5; no definite D call. The CDR3 contains 14 residues. Germline-derived CDR1 and CDR2 are SGHDT and YYEEEE. Between the trimmed V and J ends, which lost 1 base and 5 bases, there was a span of 12 bases. CDR3 in DNA: TGTGCCAGCAGCTTGCTCCTGGAGTTTGAGACCCAGTACTTC. Its translation is CASSLLLEFETQYF.

The DNA for the CDR3 is TGTGCCAGTCGCGTAGGGGTACCGAACACTGAAGCTTTCTTT. Encoded protein: CASRVGVPNTEAFF. The rearrangement uses TRBV19 and TRBJ1-1; a weak D match, TRBD1 (5 bases). The germline V gene encodes CDR1 LNHDA and CDR2 SQIVND (reference sequence). V lost 8 bases and J 1 base, leaving 14 bases between the germline ends. This CDR3 is 14 amino acids long. The full variable domain, completed using reference TRBV19 and TRBJ1-1, is DGGITQSPKYLFRKEGQNVTLSCEQNLNHDAMYWYRQDPGQGLRLIYYSQIVNDFQKGDIAEGYSVSREKKESFPLTVTSAQKNPTAFYLCASRVGVPNTEAFFGQGTRLTVV.

This chain links TRBV5-1 with TRBJ2-2, with no clear D. The CDR3 totals 13 residues. Germline V gives CDR1 SGHRS, CDR2 YFSETQ. Trimming stripped 6 bases from V and 3 bases from J, with 9 bases between. CDR3 region: CASKLSDTGELFF. The DNA of the CDR3 is TGCGCCAGCAAGTTGAGCGACACCGGGGAGCTGTTTTTT.

The chain recombines TRBV28 with TRBJ2-3, with D tentatively TRBD2 (6 bases). Looked up from germline, CDR1 is MDHEN and CDR2 is SYDVKM. The CDR3 runs to 15 residues. Trimming stripped 2 bases from V and 2 bases from J, with 11 bases between. In nucleotides, the CDR3 is TGTGCCAGCAGTTTAGTCGGGAGATCCACAGATACGCAGTATTTT. As protein: CASSLVGRSTDTQYF.

The rearrangement joins TRBV4-2 to TRBJ2-5; D uncertain. V was pared by 0 bases and J by 5 bases, with 13 bases between. The CDR3 covers 15 residues. Looked up from germline, CDR1 is LGHNA and CDR2 is YNFKEQ. The CDR3 reads CASSQDRLVGETQYF. The CDR3 region has the DNA TGTGCCAGCAGCCAAGATCGGCTAGTCGGGGAGACCCAGTACTTC.

The rearrangement links TRBV30 to TRBJ1-6; D remains ambiguous. Germline-derived CDR1 and CDR2 are GTSNPN and SVGIG (reference sequence). The length of the CDR3 is 15 residues. The germline V and J ends were trimmed by 2 bases and 6 bases, with 14 bases remaining between them. CDR3 residues: CAWSSGIVGNSPLHF. Written as DNA, the CDR3 is TGTGCCTGGAGTTCGGGGATCGTGGGTAATTCACCCCTCCACTTT.

Concerning this clone itself: Its ends do not fully match the called genes, so a read error is possible. CDR3 amino acids: CASSPSTSGGFGYSEQFF. Written as DNA, the CDR3 is TGTGCCAGCTCACCGTCCACTAGCGGGGGATTCGGATACAGTGAGCAGTTCTTC. J is TRBJ2-1 and V is TRBV18; 11 nucleotides align to TRBD2. The CDR3 spans 18 residues. Germline V CDR1 and CDR2: KGHSH, LQKENI.

The chain uses TRBV5-6 and TRBJ1-2; 12 bases are a match to TRBD1. Trimming at V came to 4 bases and at J to 3 bases, leaving 7 bases not matched to a gene. Germline-derived CDR1 and CDR2 are SGHDT and YYEEEE. The CDR3 is made up of 16 amino acids. This CDR3 is CASSLAGTGGDYGYTF. CDR3 coding DNA: TGTGCCAGCAGCCTTGCCGGGACAGGGGGCGACTATGGCTACACCTTC.

The rearrangement links TRBV19 to TRBJ1-4; 8 nucleotides line up with TRBD1. The CDR3 extends over 13 amino acids. The trim removed 3 bases at V and 7 bases at J, leaving 1 base unmatched. Germline V gene lookup returns CDR1 LNHDA and CDR2 SQIVND (reference sequence). CDR3 nucleotide sequence: TGTGCCAGTAGTATCCAGGGGGCTGAAAAACTGTTTTTT. Encoded protein: CASSIQGAEKLFF.

The CDR3 loop is CAWTTSGLEQYF. For the CDR3, the DNA is TGTGCCTGGACCACTTCAGGGCTGGAGCAGTACTTC. The chain combines TRBV30 with TRBJ2-7; D may be TRBD1 (5 bases). V was clipped by 4 bases and J by 7 bases, with 14 bases between them. Germline assignment: CDR1 GTSNPN and CDR2 SVGIG (reference sequence). The CDR3 sequence is 12 residues long.

As for this clone: At one end the junction does not follow the germline gene, possibly because of a read error. The V and J genes are TRBV6-5 and TRBJ1-2, with TRBD1 matching 11 bases. CDR1 is MNHEY, CDR2 SVGAGI, per germline. This CDR3 comprises 16 residues. CDR3 amino acids: CASSHSGTGGVYGYTF. CDR3 nucleotides: TGTGCCAGCAGTCACTCCGGGACAGGGGGAGTCTATGGCTACACCTTC.

V is TRBV29-1 and J is TRBJ2-7; the match to TRBD1 covers 10 bases. V lost 2 bases to trimming and J lost 3 bases; unmatched junction nucleotides: 7. Germline loops: CDR1 SQVTM, CDR2 ANQGSEA. The CDR3 length is 15 residues. The CDR3 sequence: CSVERGTGAVYEQYF. The DNA of the CDR3 is TGCAGCGTTGAAAGGGGGACAGGGGCAGTCTACGAGCAGTACTTC.

The table lists this clone with a count of one. The CDR3 nucleotides are TGTGCCAGCAGCCGAGAAGGTACAGAACAGCCCCAGCATTTT. Residues: CASSREGTEQPQHF. V is TRBV5-6 and J is TRBJ1-5; unclear D gene. V was shortened by 4 bases and J by 7 bases, with 15 bases between the two germline ends. CDR1 SGHDT and CDR2 YYEEEE come from the germline V gene. The CDR3 has 14 amino acids.

The gene calls are TRBV19 and TRBJ1-5; 7 bases agree with TRBD1. Germline CDR1 and CDR2: LNHDA and SQIVND (reference sequence). CDR3 length: 16 amino acids. V dropped 4 bases and J dropped 5; count of bases not matched to a gene: 11. The CDR3 bases are TGTGCCAGTAGTACCTCAGGGCAGGGGGGCGATCAGCCCCAGCATTTT. Its protein product is CASSTSGQGGDQPQHF.

V and J are TRBV5-1 and TRBJ1-5; D unclear. Germline V gene lookup returns CDR1 SGHRS and CDR2 YFSETQ. The CDR3 is 16 amino acids. The germline V and J ends were trimmed by 2 bases and 0 bases, with 12 bases remaining between them. The CDR3 sequence is CASSFKQFYSNQPQHF. CDR3 in DNA: TGCGCCAGCAGCTTTAAACAGTTCTATAGCAATCAGCCCCAGCATTTT. Complete variable domain (other parts from reference TRBV5-1 and TRBJ1-5): KAGVTQTPRYLIKTRGQQVTLSCSPISGHRSVSWYQQTPGQGLQFLFEYFSETQRNKGNFPGRFSGRQFSNSRSEMNVSTLELGDSALYLCASSFKQFYSNQPQHFGDGTRLSIL.

The V call is TRBV2, the J call TRBJ2-1; 11 bases agree with TRBD2. Germline lookup yields CDR1 SNHLY and CDR2 FYNNEI. The CDR3 is 17 residues long. V was pared by 6 bases and J by 8 bases, with 15 bases of the junction left unmatched. CDR3 region: CASRDPGLADPLDEQFF. The CDR3 DNA follows: TGTGCCAGCAGGGATCCGGGACTAGCGGACCCCTTGGATGAGCAGTTCTTC.

V usage is TRBV6-2 or TRBV6-3 and J usage is TRBJ2-1; 9 bases map to TRBD1. The junction had 4 bases not matched to a gene; V was cut back by 0 bases and J by 4 bases. The germline V gene encodes CDR1 MNHEY and CDR2 SVGEGT. This CDR3 is 16 amino acids long. The CDR3 spells CASSYSPGQGYNEQFF. CDR3 in DNA: TGTGCCAGCAGTTACTCACCGGGACAGGGTTACAATGAGCAGTTCTTC.

The rearrangement uses TRBV12-3 or TRBV12-4 and TRBJ1-3; D gene ambiguous. The CDR3 loop spans 12 amino acids. V was pared by 5 bases and J by 2 bases, with 4 bases between. The CDR3: CASSRAGNTIYF. The CDR3, as DNA: TGTGCCAGCAGTAGAGCTGGAAACACCATATATTTT.

The genes are TRBV15 and TRBJ1-1, with D possibly matching TRBD1 (5 bases). Germline V gives CDR1 LNHNV, CDR2 YYDKDF (reference sequence). There are 14 residues in the CDR3. The V end lost 1 base, the J end lost 4 bases, and 10 bases lay between the germline ends. CDR3 DNA: TGTGCCACCAGCAGAGCCTGGCAGGGCACTGAAGCTTTCTTT. It yields the protein CATSRAWQGTEAFF.

The chain uses TRBV2 and TRBJ2-3; 8 bases agree with TRBD2. The CDR3 covers 15 residues. Germline trimming cut 5 bases from V and 4 bases from J; bases unmatched to any gene: 8. Germline V CDR1 and CDR2: SNHLY, FYNNEI. CDR3 in amino acids: CASSPTSDGADTQYF. DNA for the CDR3: TGTGCCAGCAGTCCGACTAGCGATGGGGCAGATACGCAGTATTTT. Combining the CDR3 with reference TRBV2 and TRBJ2-3 gives the whole variable domain EPEVTQTPSHQVTQMGQEVILRCVPISNHLYFYWYRQILGQKVEFLVSFYNNEISEKSEIFDDQFSVERPDGSNFTLKIRSTKLEDSAMYFCASSPTSDGADTQYFGPGTRLTVL.

The rearrangement joins TRBV19 to TRBJ1-5; 9 positions agree with TRBD1. The trim removed 6 bases at V and 2 bases at J, leaving 5 bases unmatched. The CDR3 contains 15 residues. Germline CDR1 LNHDA, CDR2 SQIVND (reference sequence). The CDR3 is CASRSWDRGNQPQHF. CDR3 coding DNA: TGTGCCAGTAGATCTTGGGACAGGGGCAATCAGCCCCAGCATTTT.

The chain links TRBV19 to TRBJ1-2; 9 bases are shared with TRBD1. CDR3 length equals 12 residues. Germline V gives CDR1 LNHDA, CDR2 SQIVND (reference sequence). The V segment lost 4 bases and the J segment 7 bases; nucleotides outside the gene matches: 1. The CDR3 DNA sequence: TGTGCCAGTAGTAAGGGACAGGGTGGCTACACCTTC. This codes for CASSKGQGGYTF.

This chain joins TRBV7-2 and TRBJ2-2, with 8 bases aligning to TRBD1. CDR3 size: 15 residues. Germline CDR1 and CDR2: SGHTA and FQGNSA. Trimming removed 6 bases from V and 4 bases from J; junction bases left unmatched: 7. CDR3 sequence: CASSTRQGSTGELFF. CDR3 bases: TGTGCCAGCAGTACCAGACAGGGGAGCACCGGGGAGCTGTTTTTT.

This clone was recorded only once. The chain couples TRBV5-5 to TRBJ1-5, with D possibly matching TRBD1 (6 bases). The V gene's germline CDR1 is SGHKS and CDR2 YYEKEE (reference sequence). With 3 bases removed from V and 6 bases from J, the gap between germline ends came to 16 bases. This CDR3 is 15 amino acids long. The CDR3 reads CASSYSWGGSQPQHF. DNA of the CDR3: TGTGCCAGCAGCTATAGCTGGGGGGGCTCTCAGCCCCAGCATTTT.

The rearrangement uses TRBV20-1 and TRBJ2-3, with 7 bases aligning to TRBD2. V gave up 4 bases and J gave up 10 bases; unmatched junction bases: 2. CDR3 length equals 10 residues. In germline, CDR1 is DFQATT, CDR2 SNEGSKA (reference sequence). This CDR3 is CSAMGGSQYF. DNA of the CDR3: TGCAGTGCTATGGGGGGGTCGCAGTATTTT.

V and J are TRBV3-1 (or the pseudogene TRBV3-2) and TRBJ1-6; D is ambiguous. The CDR3 has 13 amino acids. The V end lost 1 base, the J end lost 10 bases, and 8 bases lay between the germline ends. Germline V CDR1 and CDR2: LGHDT, YNNKEL (reference sequence). This chain's CDR3 is CASSQAQSSPLHF. The CDR3 DNA is TGTGCCAGCAGCCAAGCCCAGTCGTCACCCCTCCACTTT.

This clone was seen more than once but under ten times. V gene TRBV3-1 (or the pseudogene TRBV3-2) combines with J gene TRBJ1-5; D not certain. V dropped 4 bases and J dropped 6 bases, with 7 bases sitting between them. The CDR3 is 12 amino acids. In germline, CDR1 is LGHDT, CDR2 YNNKEL (reference sequence). The CDR3, as DNA: TGTGCCAGCAGCCCCCCCTCTCAGCCCCAGCATTTT. Translation: CASSPPSQPQHF.

The chain uses TRBV13 and TRBJ2-7, with D tentatively TRBD1 (6 bases). Trimming stripped 4 bases from V and 0 bases from J, with 10 bases between. This CDR3 contains 14 residues. Per the germline V gene, CDR1 is PRHDT and CDR2 is FYEKMQ (reference sequence). The CDR3 coding sequence is TGTGCCAGCAGCTCGACAGGTAGCTCCTACGAGCAGTACTTC. Its translation: CASSSTGSSYEQYF.